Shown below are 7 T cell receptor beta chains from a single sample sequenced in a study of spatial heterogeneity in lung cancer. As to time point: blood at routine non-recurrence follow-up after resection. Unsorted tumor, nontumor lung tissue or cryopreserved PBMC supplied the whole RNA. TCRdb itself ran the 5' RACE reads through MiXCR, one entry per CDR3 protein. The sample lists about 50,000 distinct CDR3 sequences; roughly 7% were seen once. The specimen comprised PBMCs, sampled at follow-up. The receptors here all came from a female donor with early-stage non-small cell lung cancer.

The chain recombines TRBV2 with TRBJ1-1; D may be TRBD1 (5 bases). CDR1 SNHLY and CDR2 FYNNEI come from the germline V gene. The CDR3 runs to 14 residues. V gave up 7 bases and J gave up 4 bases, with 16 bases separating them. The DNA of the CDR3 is TGTGCCAGCATGAAAAACTTGGGACCCACTGAAGCTTTCTTT. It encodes CASMKNLGPTEAFF.

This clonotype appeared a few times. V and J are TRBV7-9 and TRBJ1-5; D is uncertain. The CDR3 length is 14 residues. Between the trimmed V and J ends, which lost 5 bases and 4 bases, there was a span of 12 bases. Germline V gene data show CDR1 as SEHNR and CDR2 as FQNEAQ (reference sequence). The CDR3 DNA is TGTGCCAGCAGCCCGGACGTACCGAATCAGCCCCAGCATTTT. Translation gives CASSPDVPNQPQHF.

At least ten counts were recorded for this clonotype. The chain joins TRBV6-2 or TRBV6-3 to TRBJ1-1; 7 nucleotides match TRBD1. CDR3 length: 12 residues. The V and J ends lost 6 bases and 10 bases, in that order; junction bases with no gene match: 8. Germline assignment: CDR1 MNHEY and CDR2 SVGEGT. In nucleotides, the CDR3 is TGTGCCAGCAGCCGTGACAGGGAGGGAGCTTTCTTT. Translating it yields CASSRDREGAFF.

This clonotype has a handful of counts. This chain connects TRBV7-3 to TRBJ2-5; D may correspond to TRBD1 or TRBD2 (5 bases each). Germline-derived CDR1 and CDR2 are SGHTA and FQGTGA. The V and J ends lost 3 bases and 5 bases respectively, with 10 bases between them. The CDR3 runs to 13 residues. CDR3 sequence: CASSFGDRETQYF. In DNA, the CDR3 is TGTGCCAGCAGCTTTGGGGACCGGGAGACCCAGTACTTC.

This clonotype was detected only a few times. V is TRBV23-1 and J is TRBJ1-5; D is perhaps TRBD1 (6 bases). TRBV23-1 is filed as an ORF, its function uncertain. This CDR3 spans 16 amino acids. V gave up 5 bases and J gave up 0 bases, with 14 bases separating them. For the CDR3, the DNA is TGCGCCAGCAGTAAAAAGACAGGCGATAGCAATCAGCCCCAGCATTTT. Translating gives CASSKKTGDSNQPQHF.

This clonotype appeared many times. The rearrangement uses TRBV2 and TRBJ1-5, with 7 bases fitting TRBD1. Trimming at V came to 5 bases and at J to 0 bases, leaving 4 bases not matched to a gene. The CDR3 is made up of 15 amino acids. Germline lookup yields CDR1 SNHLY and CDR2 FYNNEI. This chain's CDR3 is CASSRTGTSNQPQHF. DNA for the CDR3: TGTGCCAGCAGTCGGACAGGAACTAGCAATCAGCCCCAGCATTTT.

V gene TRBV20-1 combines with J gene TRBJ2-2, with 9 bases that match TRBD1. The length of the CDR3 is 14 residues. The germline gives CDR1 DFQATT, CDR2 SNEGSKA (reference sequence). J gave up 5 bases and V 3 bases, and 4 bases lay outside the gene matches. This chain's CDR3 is CSARSDRGTGELFF. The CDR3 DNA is TGCAGTGCTAGGTCCGACAGGGGGACCGGGGAGCTGTTTTTT.